This T cell receptor (beta chain) was retrieved from a study of early T cells in non-severe SARS-CoV-2 infection. Per the germline V gene, CDR1 is SEHNR and CDR2 is FQNEAQ (reference sequence). The V segment lost 3 bases and the J segment 4 bases; nucleotides outside the gene matches: 6. The CDR3 totals 14 residues. This clonotype was detected a few times. cDNA molecules, individually, were tagged with unique molecular identifiers. TCRdb independently ran MiXCR on the 5' RACE reads; one entry per CDR3 protein. The sample carries tens of thousands of distinct CDR3 sequences, over 4% recorded once. This sequence joins TRBV7-9 and TRBJ2-7; TRBD2 matches 7 bases. This receptor was obtained from an adult who was a healthcare worker with PCR-confirmed SARS-CoV-2 infection or an uninfected control (not recorded which). The specimen sequenced was whole blood. CDR3 sequence (DNA): TGTGCCAGCAGCTTGGGGGGGTGGACTTACGAGCAGTACTTC. It is translated as CASSLGGWTYEQYF.